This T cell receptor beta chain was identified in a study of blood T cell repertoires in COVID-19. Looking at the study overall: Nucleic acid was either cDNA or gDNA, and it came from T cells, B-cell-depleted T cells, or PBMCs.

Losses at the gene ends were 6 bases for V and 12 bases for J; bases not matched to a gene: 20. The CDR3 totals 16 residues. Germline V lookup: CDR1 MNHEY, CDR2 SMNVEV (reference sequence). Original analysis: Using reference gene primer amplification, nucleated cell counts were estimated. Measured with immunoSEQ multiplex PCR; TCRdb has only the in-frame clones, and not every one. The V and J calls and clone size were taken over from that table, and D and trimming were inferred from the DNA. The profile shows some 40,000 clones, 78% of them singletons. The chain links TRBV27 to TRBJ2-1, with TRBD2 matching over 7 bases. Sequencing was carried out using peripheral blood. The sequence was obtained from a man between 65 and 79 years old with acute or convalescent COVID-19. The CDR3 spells CASSSSGTPLKSAQFF. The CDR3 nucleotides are TGTGCCAGCAGCTCTAGCGGAACGCCCCTGAAAAGCGCGCAGTTCTTC.